The 21 T cell receptor beta chains reported below all come from one sample, sequenced in a study of CD8 T cells in ankylosing spondylitis. TCRdb analysed the 5' RACE reads with MiXCR anew, one entry per CDR3 protein. The sample records about 240,000 distinct CDR3 sequences, about 10% being singletons. Sequenced material: blood, either unsorted or a sorted T cell fraction (not recorded which). Receptor source: a male donor with ankylosing spondylitis or in good health (not recorded which).

This clonotype was observed at least ten times. V gene TRBV5-1 combines with J gene TRBJ2-3; 7 bases are a match to TRBD2. Trimming cost V 0 bases and J 3 bases; bases outside gene matches: 10. The CDR3 extends over 17 amino acids. Germline loops: CDR1 SGHRS, CDR2 YFSETQ. CDR3 sequence reads: CASSLASGIGRTDTQYF. CDR3 in DNA: TGCGCCAGCAGCTTGGCGTCCGGGATCGGGAGGACAGATACGCAGTATTTT.

The V gene is TRBV5-1, the J gene TRBJ1-1; TRBD1 might be the D (6 bases). Germline V gene sequence: CDR1 SGHRS, CDR2 YFSETQ. The CDR3 has 15 residues. The ends were cut back, 0 bases at V and 4 bases at J, with 13 bases in the middle. In DNA form, the CDR3 reads TGCGCCAGCAGCTTGGCCAGGGGCTTTAGCACTGAAGCTTTCTTT. Its translation is CASSLARGFSTEAFF.

Ten or more counts support this clonotype. The chain uses TRBV5-1 and TRBJ1-6; D gene unclear. Germline CDR1 is SGHRS and CDR2 is YFSETQ. Deletions cut 2 bases from V and 7 bases from J, with 19 bases between. CDR3 length: 17 residues. DNA for the CDR3: TGCGCCAGCAGCTTACCCCACTCCACCGAAGGAAATTCACCCCTCCACTTT. Translation gives CASSLPHSTEGNSPLHF.

This clonotype came up many times. The chain combines TRBV24-1 with TRBJ2-2; unclear D gene. The germline V gene encodes CDR1 KGHDR and CDR2 SFDVKD. V lost 5 bases, J lost 0 bases, and 6 bases lay in between. There are 14 residues in the CDR3. The CDR3 DNA reads TGTGCCACCAGTGGACGGTCGAACACCGGGGAGCTGTTTTTT. This encodes CATSGRSNTGELFF.

The chain carries TRBV11-2 and TRBJ1-1; 7 bases align to TRBD1. This CDR3 is built from 14 residues. Germline CDR1 and CDR2: SGHAT and FQNNGV. Unmatched junction bases numbered 8, after V lost 5 bases and J lost 5 bases. The chain's CDR3 is CASSTNRGGTEAFF. DNA of the CDR3: TGTGCCAGCAGCACCAACAGGGGAGGAACTGAAGCTTTCTTT.

This clonotype has a count of ten or more. The V gene is TRBV20-1, the J gene TRBJ2-3, with a weak D call TRBD2 (5 bases). V lost 0 bases and J 2 bases, leaving 9 bases between the germline ends. From germline, CDR1 is DFQATT and CDR2 SNEGSKA (reference sequence). The CDR3 covers 14 residues. The CDR3 spells CSARDREPTDTQYF. DNA of the CDR3: TGCAGTGCTAGAGATCGGGAACCCACAGATACGCAGTATTTT.

This clonotype was seen more than once but under ten times. An end of the junction does not agree with germline; a read error may underlie this. This sequence joins TRBV7-8 and TRBJ1-2; TRBD1 is a possible D gene (5 bases). The germline gives CDR1 SGHVS, CDR2 FQNEAQ. There are 14 residues in the CDR3. In nucleotides, the CDR3 is TGTGCCAGCAGCCTAGCGGGGGTTAACTATGGCTACACCTTC. This translates into CASSLAGVNYGYTF.

J is TRBJ2-7 and V is TRBV10-2; D may be TRBD2 (5 bases). The CDR3 covers 14 residues. V lost 6 bases and J lost 2, with 14 bases in between. Germline V gene lookup returns CDR1 WSHSY and CDR2 SAAADI. CDR3 DNA: TGCGCCAGCAGCCAGACGAGGGAACCCTACGAGCAGTACTTC. Its translation: CASSQTREPYEQYF.

This clonotype came up many times. V and J are TRBV12-3 or TRBV12-4 and TRBJ1-4, with D maybe TRBD1 (5 bases). The ends were cut back, 9 bases at V and 6 bases at J, with 14 bases in the middle. The CDR3 extends over 13 amino acids. The CDR3 DNA reads TGTGCCAGGGACCTAAGGGGTTATGAAAAACTGTTTTTT. Amino acid sequence: CARDLRGYEKLFF.

This clonotype appeared many times. The V call is TRBV20-1, the J call TRBJ2-7; 8 positions match TRBD1. CDR1 DFQATT and CDR2 SNEGSKA come from the germline V gene (reference sequence). V gave up 6 bases and J gave up 4 bases; unmatched junction bases: 8. The CDR3 runs to 13 residues. The CDR3 DNA reads TGCAGTGCCCGGACAGGGTACGGATACGAGCAGTACTTC. As protein: CSARTGYGYEQYF.

This clonotype was observed many times. The chain recombines TRBV20-1 with TRBJ1-1; no clear D. This CDR3 is built from 14 residues. The V end was cut by 5 bases, the J end by 8 bases, with 21 bases between. Germline V CDR1 and CDR2: DFQATT, SNEGSKA (reference sequence). The CDR3 loop is CSAPARIVYSEAFF. The CDR3 bases are TGCAGTGCTCCTGCGCGGATAGTATACAGCGAAGCTTTCTTT.

This clonotype was counted a few times. This chain joins TRBV6-6 and TRBJ2-3, with D hard to call. CDR3 length equals 12 residues. V lost 2 bases, J lost 4 bases, and 4 bases lay in between. CDR1 MNHNY and CDR2 SVGAGI come from the germline V gene (reference sequence). The CDR3 DNA reads TGTGCCAGCAGTTACAGGGCAGATACGCAGTATTTT. Its translation is CASSYRADTQYF.

This clonotype was observed at least ten times. The CDR3: CSAASGAGGIASTDTQYF. The CDR3, as DNA: TGCAGTGCCGCGTCGGGAGCGGGGGGGATCGCTAGCACAGATACGCAGTATTTT. The rearrangement joins TRBV20-1 to TRBJ2-3; 10 bases agree with TRBD2. The CDR3 runs to 18 residues. CDR1 is DFQATT and CDR2 is SNEGSKA in the germline V gene (reference sequence). V was pared by 6 bases and J by 0 bases, with 15 bases of the junction left unmatched.

This clonotype was seen at least ten times. The chain is built from TRBV5-1 and TRBJ2-5, with a tentative D call TRBD1 (6 bases). The V gene lost 0 bases and the J gene lost 4 bases, with 10 bases spanning the gap. The germline V gene encodes CDR1 SGHRS and CDR2 YFSETQ. This CDR3 spans 14 amino acids. The CDR3 coding sequence is TGCGCCAGCAGCTTGGTGGCAGGGGCAGAGACCCAGTACTTC. As protein: CASSLVAGAETQYF.

This clonotype has ten or more counts. This chain joins TRBV6-1 and TRBJ1-6, with D unresolved. In germline, CDR1 is MNHNS, CDR2 SASEGT. Trimming removed 6 bases from V and 9 bases from J, with 15 bases in between. The CDR3 loop spans 14 amino acids. CDR3 residues: CASSAKVVASPLHF. The CDR3 DNA is TGTGCCAGCAGCGCTAAGGTGGTCGCTTCACCCCTCCACTTT.

This clonotype has ten or more counts. The chain carries TRBV12-3 or TRBV12-4 and TRBJ1-3; D is unresolved. This CDR3 contains 13 residues. Deletions cut 6 bases from V and 2 bases from J, with 8 bases between. The CDR3 coding sequence is TGTGCCAGCAGCCGTGGAACTGGAAACACCATATATTTT. Amino acid sequence: CASSRGTGNTIYF.

This clonotype was observed many times. V and J are TRBV12-3 or TRBV12-4 and TRBJ2-5, with D possibly being TRBD1 or TRBD2 (5 bases each). This CDR3 comprises 14 residues. Trimming removed 3 bases from V and 4 bases from J, with 12 bases in between. The CDR3 is CASSFRGVGETQYF. DNA for the CDR3: TGTGCCAGCAGTTTTAGGGGAGTCGGAGAGACCCAGTACTTC.

This clonotype was detected many times. The rearrangement links TRBV5-1 to TRBJ1-1, with a weak D call TRBD1 (5 bases). V shed 6 bases and J shed 4 bases, with 16 bases lying between them. The CDR3 loop spans 14 amino acids. Germline V gene sequence: CDR1 SGHRS, CDR2 YFSETQ. The CDR3 DNA sequence: TGCGCCAGCAAATCGGGACCAGGGACCACTGAAGCTTTCTTT. This translates into CASKSGPGTTEAFF.

This clonotype came up many times. CDR3 nucleotide sequence: TGCAGTGCTTCTATTTGGTCCGGGGAAGAGACCCAGTACTTC. Translation: CSASIWSGEETQYF. The rearrangement uses TRBV20-1 and TRBJ2-5, with a possible D match to TRBD2 (5 bases). This CDR3 has 14 residues. With 5 bases removed from V and 3 bases from J, the gap between germline ends came to 16 bases. The germline gives CDR1 DFQATT, CDR2 SNEGSKA (reference sequence).

Comment on this clonotype: This may stem from a read error, because a much larger clone lies one nucleotide away. In nucleotides, the CDR3 is TGCAGTGCTAGTGAAGCCGGGCCAAGCTCCTACGAGCAGTACTTC. This encodes CSASEAGPSSYEQYF. The V call is TRBV20-1, the J call TRBJ2-7; D remains unclear. The CDR3 contains 15 residues. Per germline, CDR1 DFQATT and CDR2 SNEGSKA (reference sequence). The V end was cut by 3 bases, the J end by 0 bases, with 15 bases between.

This clonotype was detected ten times or more. This rearrangement joins TRBV2 to TRBJ2-1; 15 bases are a match to TRBD2. CDR3 length: 14 amino acids. Germline V gene sequence: CDR1 SNHLY, CDR2 FYNNEI. The trim removed 8 bases at V and 8 bases at J, leaving 4 bases unmatched. The CDR3 reads CASRTSGRADEQFF. The DNA for the CDR3 is TGTGCCAGCCGGACTAGCGGGAGGGCCGATGAGCAGTTCTTC.